What follows are 6 T cell receptor beta chains derived from one specimen sequenced in a study of OX40 agonist ivuxolimab in advanced cancers. Profiled with immunoSEQ multiplex PCR; TCRdb holds only in-frame clones, not every one. The sample has more than 50,000 clones, approximately 75% seen once; the top ten hold 0.69%. The sample here was CD4+ or CD8+ T cells sorted from blood, taken in a trial of the OX40 agonist ivuxolimab. All receptors come from an adult with an advanced solid tumor such as melanoma, head and neck, liver or kidney cancer.

V gene TRBV9 combines with J gene TRBJ1-6; 7 bases are a match to TRBD1. Germline CDR1 is SGDLS and CDR2 is YYNGEE. With V trimmed by 0 bases and J by 9 bases, 15 bases remained unmatched. The CDR3 covers 18 residues. The DNA for the CDR3 is TGTGCCAGCAGCGTAGCGTCGGTTGGAGGGGGCGCAGGTTCACCCCTCCACTTT. Amino acid sequence: CASSVASVGGGAGSPLHF.

This rearrangement joins TRBV27 to TRBJ2-1; TRBD2 aligns across 11 bases. V was clipped by 5 bases and J by 5 bases; unmatched bases: 8. The CDR3 runs to 16 residues. Germline V gene lookup returns CDR1 MNHEY and CDR2 SMNVEV (reference sequence). The CDR3 is CASSATSSGGNNEQFF. The CDR3 DNA sequence: TGTGCCAGCAGTGCAACCTCTAGCGGGGGGAACAATGAGCAGTTCTTC.

This clone was seen once. V is TRBV4-1 and J is TRBJ1-6; D might be TRBD1 (6 bases). This CDR3 region has 15 residues. V was cut by 4 bases and J by 6 bases, with 13 bases left in between. The germline V gene has CDR1 MGHRA and CDR2 YSYEKL. The CDR3 nucleotides are TGCGCCAGCAGCCTTGGACAGCGGGCTAATTCACCCCTCCACTTT. This sequence encodes CASSLGQRANSPLHF.

The chain employs TRBV10-2 and TRBJ2-1; 9 bases match TRBD2. The junction had 11 bases not matched to a gene; V was cut back by 6 bases and J by 8 bases. CDR1 WSHSY and CDR2 SAAADI come from the germline V gene. The CDR3 has 15 amino acids. CDR3 nucleotides: TGCGCCAGCAGCTATGAAGGGACTAGCCTGGATGAGCAGTTCTTC. Translation: CASSYEGTSLDEQFF.

This clone was detected only a few times. This sequence joins TRBV7-9 and TRBJ2-1; D not resolved. Trimming took 5 bases from V and 14 from J, leaving 13 bases between them. This CDR3 region has 11 residues. From germline, CDR1 is SEHNR and CDR2 FQNEAQ (reference sequence). CDR3 sequence: CASSQASYEFF. CDR3 bases: TGTGCCAGCAGCCAGGCTAGTTATGAGTTCTTC.

The sample holds one count of this clone. The genes are TRBV11-2 and TRBJ2-3, with 14 bases that match TRBD2. The CDR3 totals 18 residues. Germline V CDR1 and CDR2: SGHAT, FQNNGV. V lost 1 base and J lost 2; bases outside the gene matches: 5. The CDR3 spells CASSLVGLAGALTDTQYF. The DNA for the CDR3 is TGTGCCAGCAGCTTAGTGGGACTAGCGGGGGCTCTCACAGATACGCAGTATTTT.